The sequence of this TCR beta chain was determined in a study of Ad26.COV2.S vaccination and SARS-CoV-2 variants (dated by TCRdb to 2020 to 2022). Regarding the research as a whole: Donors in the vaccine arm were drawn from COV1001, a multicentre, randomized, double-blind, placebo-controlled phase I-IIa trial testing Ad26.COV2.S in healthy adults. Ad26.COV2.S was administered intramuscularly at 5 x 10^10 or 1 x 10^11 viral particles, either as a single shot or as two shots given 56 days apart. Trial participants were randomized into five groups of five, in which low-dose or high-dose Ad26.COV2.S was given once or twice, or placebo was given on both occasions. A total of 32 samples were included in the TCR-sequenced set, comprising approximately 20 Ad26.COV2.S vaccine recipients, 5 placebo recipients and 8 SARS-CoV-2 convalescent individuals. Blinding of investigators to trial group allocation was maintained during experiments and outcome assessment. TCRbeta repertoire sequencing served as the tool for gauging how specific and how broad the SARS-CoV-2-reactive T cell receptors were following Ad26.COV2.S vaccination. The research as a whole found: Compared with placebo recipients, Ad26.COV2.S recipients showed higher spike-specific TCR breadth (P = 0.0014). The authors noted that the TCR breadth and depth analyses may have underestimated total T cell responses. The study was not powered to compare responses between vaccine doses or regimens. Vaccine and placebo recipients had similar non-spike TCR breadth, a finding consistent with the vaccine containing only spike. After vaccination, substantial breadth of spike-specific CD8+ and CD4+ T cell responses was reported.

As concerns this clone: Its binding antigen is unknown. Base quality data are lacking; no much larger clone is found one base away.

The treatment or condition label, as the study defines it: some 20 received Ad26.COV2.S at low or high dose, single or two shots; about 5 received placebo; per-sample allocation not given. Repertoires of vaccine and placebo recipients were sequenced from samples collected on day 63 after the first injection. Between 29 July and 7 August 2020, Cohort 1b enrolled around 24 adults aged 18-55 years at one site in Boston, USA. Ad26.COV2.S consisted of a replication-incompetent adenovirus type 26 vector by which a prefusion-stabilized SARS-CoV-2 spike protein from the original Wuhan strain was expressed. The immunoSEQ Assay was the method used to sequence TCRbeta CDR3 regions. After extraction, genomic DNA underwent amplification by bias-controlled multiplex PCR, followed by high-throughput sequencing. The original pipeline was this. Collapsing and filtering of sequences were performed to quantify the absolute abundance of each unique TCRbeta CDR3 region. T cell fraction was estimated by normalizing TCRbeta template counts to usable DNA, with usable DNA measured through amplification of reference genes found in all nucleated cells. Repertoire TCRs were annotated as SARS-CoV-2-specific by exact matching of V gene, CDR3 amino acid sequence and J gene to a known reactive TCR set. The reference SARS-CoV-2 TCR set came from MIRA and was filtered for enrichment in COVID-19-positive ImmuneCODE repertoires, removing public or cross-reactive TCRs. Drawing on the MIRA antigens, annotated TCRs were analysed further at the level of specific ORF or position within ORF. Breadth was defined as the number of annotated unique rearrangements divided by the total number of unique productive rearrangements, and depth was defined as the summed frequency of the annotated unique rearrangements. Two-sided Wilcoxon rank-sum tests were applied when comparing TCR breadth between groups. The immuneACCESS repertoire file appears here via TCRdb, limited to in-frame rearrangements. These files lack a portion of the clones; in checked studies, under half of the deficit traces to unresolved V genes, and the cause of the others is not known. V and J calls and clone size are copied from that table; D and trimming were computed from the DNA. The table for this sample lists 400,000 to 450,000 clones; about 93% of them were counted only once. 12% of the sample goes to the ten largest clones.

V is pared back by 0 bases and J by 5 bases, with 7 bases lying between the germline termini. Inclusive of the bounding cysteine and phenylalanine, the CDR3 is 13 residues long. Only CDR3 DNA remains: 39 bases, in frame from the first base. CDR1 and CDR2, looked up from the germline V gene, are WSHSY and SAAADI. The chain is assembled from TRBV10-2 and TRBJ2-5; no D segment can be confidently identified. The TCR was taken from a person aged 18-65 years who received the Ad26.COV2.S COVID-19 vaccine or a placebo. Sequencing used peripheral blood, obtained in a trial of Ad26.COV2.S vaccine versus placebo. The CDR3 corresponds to CASSESGRETQYF. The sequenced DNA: TGCGCCAGCAGTGAGTCAGGCAGGGAGACCCAGTACTTC.